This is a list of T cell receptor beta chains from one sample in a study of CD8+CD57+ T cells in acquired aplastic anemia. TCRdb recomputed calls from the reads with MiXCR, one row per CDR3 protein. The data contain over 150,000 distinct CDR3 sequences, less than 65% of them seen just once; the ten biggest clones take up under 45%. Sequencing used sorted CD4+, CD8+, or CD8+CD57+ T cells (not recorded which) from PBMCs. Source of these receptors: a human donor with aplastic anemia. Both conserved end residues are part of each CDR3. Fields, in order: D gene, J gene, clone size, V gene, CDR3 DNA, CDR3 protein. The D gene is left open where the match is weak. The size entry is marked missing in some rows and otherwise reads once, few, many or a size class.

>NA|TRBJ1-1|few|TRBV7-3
TGTGCCAGCAGCATCGGGAGTTACAATGAAGCTTTCTTT
CASSIGSYNEAFF
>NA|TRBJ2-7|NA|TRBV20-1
TGCAGTGCGCCACCAGGACGGGGGGCCCCAGGGAACTACGAGCAGTACTTC
CSAPPGRGAPGNYEQYF
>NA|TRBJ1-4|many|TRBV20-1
TGCAGTGCTCACAGAGGAGTGGGGGAAAAACTGTTTTTT
CSAHRGVGEKLFF
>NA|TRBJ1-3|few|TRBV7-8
TGTGCCAGCAGCTCCGACAGTCACTCTGGAAACACCATATATTTT
CASSSDSHSGNTIYF
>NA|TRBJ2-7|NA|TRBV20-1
TGCAGTGCTAGACCCGGGACCTCCTACGAGCAGTACTTC
CSARPGTSYEQYF
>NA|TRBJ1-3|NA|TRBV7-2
TGTGCCAGCAGCTTATCTCAGGGAAACACCATATATTTT
CASSLSQGNTIYF
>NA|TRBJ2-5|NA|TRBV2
TGTGCCAGCAGTAGGGGGACCTACAAGGAGACCCAGTACTTC
CASSRGTYKETQYF
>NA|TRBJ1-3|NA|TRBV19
TGTGCCAGTACTAATCCGGGCATTTTTGCTGGAAACACCATATATTTT
CASTNPGIFAGNTIYF
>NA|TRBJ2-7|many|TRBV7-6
TGTGCCAGCAGCCAAACCACTTACGAGCAGTACTTC
CASSQTTYEQYF
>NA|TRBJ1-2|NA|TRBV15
TGTGCCACCAGCAGAGAGGAAGGGAGCGCAGGGGGCTACACCTTC
CATSREEGSAGGYTF
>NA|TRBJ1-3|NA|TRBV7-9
TGTGCCAGCAGCAGGATAACAGGGTACTCTGGAAACACCATATATTTT
CASSRITGYSGNTIYF
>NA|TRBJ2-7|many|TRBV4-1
TGCGCCAGCAGCCCCGTCTTAGTAGGGTCGGGCGAGCAGTACTTC
CASSPVLVGSGEQYF
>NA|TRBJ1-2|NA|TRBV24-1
TGTGCCACCAGAGCCCAGGGAATAGGTGGCTACACCTTC
CATRAQGIGGYTF
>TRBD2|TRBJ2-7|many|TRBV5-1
TGCGCCAGCAGCTCTGGGGCGGGGGGGCAGAACGAGCAGTACTTC
CASSSGAGGQNEQYF
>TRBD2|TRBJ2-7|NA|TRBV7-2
TGTGCCAGCAGCTTCTCGGGGGGGCCCCACGAGCAGTACTTC
CASSFSGGPHEQYF
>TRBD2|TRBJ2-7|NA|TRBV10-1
TGCGCCAGCAGTGAGTCGGGGGGGTCGGGCCTACAGTTTCAGTACTTC
CASSESGGSGLQFQYF
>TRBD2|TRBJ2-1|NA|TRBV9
TGTGCCAGCAGCACGGGACTAGCGGGAGCGTATGAGCAGTTCTTC
CASSTGLAGAYEQFF
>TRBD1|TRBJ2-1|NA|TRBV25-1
TGTGCCAGCAGTGAATCGGACAGGAGCTCCTACAATGAGCAGTTCTTC
CASSESDRSSYNEQFF
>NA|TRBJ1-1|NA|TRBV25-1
TGTGCCAGCACCACCTTTGGGCGTGGCACTGAAGCTTTCTTT
CASTTFGRGTEAFF
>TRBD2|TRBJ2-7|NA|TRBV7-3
TGTGCCAGCAGCTTATACGGGGGGGACCGCTACGAGCAGTACTTC
CASSLYGGDRYEQYF
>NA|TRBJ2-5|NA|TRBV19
TGTGCCAGTAGTCGGGGCTGGGAAGAAGAGACCCAGTACTTC
CASSRGWEEETQYF
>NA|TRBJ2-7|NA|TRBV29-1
TGCAGCGGGACAGATGGGGCGGACGAGCAGTACTTC
CSGTDGADEQYF
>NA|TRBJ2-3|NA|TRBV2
TGTGCCAGCCTAGGGGGGAGAACAGATACGCAGTATTTT
CASLGGRTDTQYF
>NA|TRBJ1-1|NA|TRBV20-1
TGCAGTGCTTCGCGGGCAGGTGGGGCCGCTGAAGCTTTCTTT
CSASRAGGAAEAFF
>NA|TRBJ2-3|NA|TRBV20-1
TGCAGTGCTAGAGATCCCGCGGTTCTAGTGTATTTT
CSARDPAVLVYF
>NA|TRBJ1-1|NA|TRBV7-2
TGTGCCAGCACGGGTCCTTCTCGAGAAACTGAAGCTTTCTTT
CASTGPSRETEAFF
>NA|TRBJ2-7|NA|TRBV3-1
TGTGCCAGCAGCCAAGTTGAGGGGATCAACATCGTCTTC
CASSQVEGINIVF
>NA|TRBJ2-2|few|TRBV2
TGTGCCAGCAGTGTGAGGGACACCGGGGAGCTGTTTTTT
CASSVRDTGELFF
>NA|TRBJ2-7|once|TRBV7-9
TGTGCCAGCAGCTTAATGGGCGGGGTATACGAGCAGTACTTC
CASSLMGGVYEQYF
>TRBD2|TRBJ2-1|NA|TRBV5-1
TGCGCCAGCAGCTTGGTAGTTCATAGCGGGAGGGGGAATGAGCAGTTCTTC
CASSLVVHSGRGNEQFF